What follows are 18 T cell receptor beta chains derived from one specimen sequenced in a study of cytomegalovirus exposure and HLA in healthy donors. The PCR contained 60 Vbeta and 13 Jbeta primers. TCRdb's table, derived via immunoSEQ multiplex PCR, lists solely in-frame clones and lacks some. The sample records around 100,000 clones, roughly 79% being singletons. Sequenced: PBMCs. These receptors came from a man aged 55 to 70 in good health and CMV-seropositive.

This clone was counted between two and nine times. The chain joins TRBV6-5 to TRBJ1-4, with TRBD1 matching 8 bases. The CDR3 consists of 15 residues. From germline, CDR1 is MNHEY and CDR2 SVGAGI. Unmatched junction bases numbered 5, after V lost 0 bases and J lost 8 bases. CDR3 in DNA: TGTGCCAGCAGTTACTCGACAGGGGCCCTCGAAAAACTGTTTTTT. The encoded protein is CASSYSTGALEKLFF.

This chain uses TRBV4-1 with TRBJ2-1; TRBD2 is a possible D gene (6 bases). CDR1 and CDR2 from the germline V gene are MGHRA and YSYEKL. The V and J ends lost 6 bases and 0 bases respectively, with 18 bases between them. CDR3 size: 17 residues. The DNA for the CDR3 is TGCGCCAGCAGACAACAGGCGGCGGGGAGCTCCTACAATGAGCAGTTCTTC. This encodes CASRQQAAGSSYNEQFF.

The chain joins TRBV7-2 to TRBJ1-5, with a weak D call TRBD1 (6 bases). V dropped 1 base and J dropped 0 bases, with 7 bases sitting between them. The CDR3 contains 15 residues. CDR1 is SGHTA and CDR2 is FQGNSA in the germline V gene. CDR3 region: CASSLGGLSNQPQHF. The CDR3 region has the DNA TGTGCCAGCAGCTTAGGGGGGCTTAGCAATCAGCCCCAGCATTTT.

The V gene is TRBV5-6, the J gene TRBJ1-5; TRBD1 matches 10 bases. V gave up 3 bases and J gave up 0 bases; unmatched junction bases: 3. Germline CDR1 and CDR2: SGHDT and YYEEEE. The length of the CDR3 is 16 residues. CDR3 coding DNA: TGTGCCAGCAGCTGGGGGACAGGGGATAGCAATCAGCCCCAGCATTTT. Amino acid sequence: CASSWGTGDSNQPQHF.

The sample holds one count of this clone. The chain couples TRBV6-5 to TRBJ1-2; D ambiguous. The germline V gene has CDR1 MNHEY and CDR2 SVGAGI. The germline V and J ends were trimmed by 5 bases and 5 bases, with 9 bases remaining between them. The CDR3 sequence is 12 residues long. The CDR3 sequence: CASSTRGYGYTF. In DNA, the CDR3 is TGTGCCAGCAGTACCCGGGGATATGGCTACACCTTC.

This sequence joins TRBV7-2 and TRBJ1-2, with D uncertain. Germline CDR1 and CDR2: SGHTA and FQGNSA. V was clipped by 3 bases and J by 2 bases, with 7 bases between them. The CDR3 covers 13 residues. The CDR3 DNA sequence: TGTGCCAGCAGCTTTGGAGGGAACTATGGCTACACCTTC. Its protein product is CASSFGGNYGYTF.

The chain links TRBV4-2 to TRBJ2-3; D is ambiguous. The CDR3 is 16 residues long. Trimming cost V 3 bases and J 5 bases, with 18 bases left between them. Germline lookup yields CDR1 LGHNA and CDR2 YNFKEQ. Written as DNA, the CDR3 is TGTGCCAGCAGCCAGAGTCGTGGTTCCGAGTTAGATACGCAGTATTTT. Its protein is CASSQSRGSELDTQYF.

The chain uses TRBV27 and TRBJ2-7; 12 nucleotides line up with TRBD2. Losses at the gene ends were 6 bases for V and 3 bases for J; bases not matched to a gene: 0. Germline values: CDR1 MNHEY, CDR2 SMNVEV (reference sequence). The CDR3 has 13 amino acids. CDR3 protein: CASRGLAGYEQYF. CDR3 sequence (DNA): TGTGCCAGCAGGGGACTAGCGGGCTACGAGCAGTACTTC.

The rearrangement links TRBV6-4 to TRBJ1-6; D not certain. This CDR3 has 13 residues. CDR1 and CDR2 (germline): MRHNA, SNTAGT. Between the trimmed V and J ends, which lost 2 bases and 7 bases, there was a span of 6 bases. CDR3 residues: CASSDIENSPLHF. In DNA form, the CDR3 reads TGTGCCAGCAGTGACATAGAAAATTCACCCCTCCACTTT.

J is TRBJ2-2 and V is TRBV25-1; TRBD1 might be the D (7 bases). The V gene's germline CDR1 is MGHDK and CDR2 SYGVNS. The V and J ends lost 3 bases and 3 bases respectively, with 14 bases between them. The CDR3 is 16 residues long. The CDR3 is CASSEAGGLYTGELFF. The CDR3 nucleotides read TGTGCCAGCAGTGAGGCAGGGGGGCTCTACACCGGGGAGCTGTTTTTT.

J is TRBJ1-3 and V is TRBV6-1, with D maybe TRBD1 (6 bases). CDR1 and CDR2 from the germline V gene are MNHNS and SASEGT. Trimming removed 4 bases from V and 0 bases from J, with 19 bases in between. The CDR3 totals 18 residues. The CDR3 region is CASSALGAGSTSGNTIYF. CDR3 nucleotides: TGTGCCAGCAGTGCGTTGGGGGCAGGATCGACCTCTGGAAACACCATATATTTT.

This clone is a singleton in its sample. CDR3 amino acids: CATSGTVPRATQYF. The CDR3 nucleotides are TGTGCCACCAGCGGGACAGTGCCCAGGGCTACGCAGTATTTT. J is TRBJ2-3 and V is TRBV15; TRBD1 agrees at 7 bases. Trimming took 5 bases from V and 8 from J; bases not matched to a gene: 10. This CDR3 has 14 amino acids. Germline V gives CDR1 LNHNV, CDR2 YYDKDF (reference sequence).

The V gene is TRBV29-1, the J gene TRBJ1-4; D perhaps matches TRBD1 (6 bases). Trimming stripped 7 bases from V and 0 bases from J, with 15 bases between. The V gene's germline CDR1 is SQVTM and CDR2 ANQGSEA. CDR3 length equals 15 residues. This chain's CDR3 is CSARVTGSTNEKLFF. CDR3 nucleotide sequence: TGCAGCGCACGCGTGACAGGCTCAACTAATGAAAAACTGTTTTTT.

The chain is built from TRBV5-1 and TRBJ2-1; D might be TRBD1 (5 bases). V shed 5 bases and J shed 9 bases, with 15 bases lying between them. This CDR3 comprises 13 residues. From germline, CDR1 is SGHRS and CDR2 YFSETQ. DNA for the CDR3: TGCGCCAGCAGTCCCAGGGATTCAGGTGAGCAGTTCTTC. This sequence encodes CASSPRDSGEQFF.

The gene calls are TRBV2 and TRBJ1-5; perhaps TRBD1 as D (5 bases). Trimming took off 4 bases at V and 7 bases at J, with 14 bases between the two ends. Germline-derived CDR1 and CDR2 are SNHLY and FYNNEI. The CDR3 is 14 amino acids. The CDR3 DNA reads as TGTGCCAGCAGTGTCGGGCAGGGTGAACAGCCCCAGCATTTT. Translated: CASSVGQGEQPQHF.

The chain couples TRBV7-6 to TRBJ1-4, with 7 bases fitting TRBD1. The CDR3 length is 15 residues. The ends lost 1 base at V and 4 bases at J; junction bases unmatched: 3. Per the germline V gene, CDR1 is SGHVS and CDR2 is FNYEAQ. The CDR3 sequence is CASSLGTGLNEKLFF. CDR3 in DNA: TGTGCCAGCAGCTTAGGGACAGGTCTTAATGAAAAACTGTTTTTT.

V and J are TRBV19 and TRBJ1-2; TRBD1 is a possible D gene (5 bases). This CDR3 spans 13 amino acids. Trimming cost V 4 bases and J 0 bases, with 6 bases left between them. From germline, CDR1 is LNHDA and CDR2 SQIVND (reference sequence). The CDR3 here is CASSRQPNYGYTF. CDR3 nucleotides: TGTGCCAGTAGTAGACAGCCTAACTATGGCTACACCTTC.

The table lists this clone with a few counts. The chain is built from TRBV5-4 and TRBJ2-2; the D gene is possibly TRBD2 (5 bases). Germline CDR1 reads SGHNT; CDR2 reads YYREEE (reference sequence). V lost 2 bases, J lost 7 bases, and 15 bases lay in between. The CDR3 has 15 amino acids. CDR3 amino acids: CASSLVGFGDGELFF. The CDR3 nucleotides are TGTGCCAGCAGCTTAGTAGGATTCGGGGACGGGGAGCTGTTTTTT.